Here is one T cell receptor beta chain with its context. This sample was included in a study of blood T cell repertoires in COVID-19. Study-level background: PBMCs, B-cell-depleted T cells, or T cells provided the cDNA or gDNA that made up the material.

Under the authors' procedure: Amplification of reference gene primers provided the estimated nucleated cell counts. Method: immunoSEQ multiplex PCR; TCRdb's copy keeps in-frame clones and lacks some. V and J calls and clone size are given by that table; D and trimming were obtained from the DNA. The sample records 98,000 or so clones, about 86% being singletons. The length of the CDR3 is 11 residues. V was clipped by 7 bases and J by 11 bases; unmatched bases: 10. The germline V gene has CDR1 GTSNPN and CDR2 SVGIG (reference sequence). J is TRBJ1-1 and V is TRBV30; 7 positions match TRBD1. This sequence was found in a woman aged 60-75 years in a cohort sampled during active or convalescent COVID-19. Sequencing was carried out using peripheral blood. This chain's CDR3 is CALGQPRGAFF. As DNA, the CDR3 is TGTGCCTTGGGACAGCCGAGGGGGGCTTTCTTT.